This entry lists 3 T cell receptor beta chains sequenced from one sample in a study of T-cell memory formation after mild COVID-19. One entry per CDR3 protein, called by TCRdb with MiXCR from the 5' RACE reads. Among fewer than 650,000 distinct CDR3 sequences listed, roughly 17% were seen once. The sequencing sample was made of PBMCs or a T cell subset sorted from them (not recorded which). The receptors were sampled from an adult woman who had mild COVID-19 (a few samples of this study predate the infection). Cell type and time point are not known.

This chain connects TRBV7-8 to TRBJ2-1, with 9 positions matching TRBD2. Trimming cost V 5 bases and J 10 bases; bases outside gene matches: 12. CDR3 length equals 15 residues. The germline CDR1 and CDR2 sequences are SGHVS and FQNEAQ. The CDR3 sequence: CASSQGLAGTREQFF. As DNA, the CDR3 is TGTGCCAGCAGCCAGGGGCTAGCGGGGACTCGGGAGCAGTTCTTC.

The CDR3: CATAHRASSYNEQFF. DNA for the CDR3: TGTGCCACCGCCCATCGGGCCAGTTCCTACAATGAGCAGTTCTTC. The chain is built from TRBV24-1 and TRBJ2-1; no reliable D call. Germline V lookup: CDR1 KGHDR, CDR2 SFDVKD. Trimming took 9 bases from V and 1 from J, leaving 15 bases between them. This CDR3 region has 15 residues.

There are a few counts of this clonotype. This chain joins TRBV18 and TRBJ2-2; D may be TRBD1 or TRBD2 (5 bases each). The CDR3 sequence is 15 residues long. The V end was cut by 10 bases, the J end by 4 bases, with 19 bases between. CDR1 KGHSH and CDR2 LQKENI come from the germline V gene. DNA of the CDR3: TGTGCCACAACGAACAAAGGGGAGAGCACCGGGGAGCTGTTTTTT. It encodes CATTNKGESTGELFF.